These 26 T cell receptor beta chains were sequenced from one sample in a study of T-cell reconstitution after alpha-beta-depleted transplantation in children. Using unique molecular identifiers, the investigators prepared the TCRbeta library. TCRdb re-analysed the PCR reads in MiXCR, keeping a single row per CDR3 protein. The sample holds around 250,000 distinct CDR3 sequences, about 10% seen once. The specimen comprised PBMCs from the stem cell graft donor, sampled from the stem cell graft. All receptors derive from a human donor who donated a stem cell graft to a child with SCID.

This clonotype was counted a few times. The J gene is TRBJ2-7, the V gene TRBV18; weak D call: TRBD2 (5 bases). The germline V and J ends were trimmed by 2 bases and 0 bases, with 8 bases remaining between them. Germline CDR1 KGHSH, CDR2 LQKENI. CDR3 size: 14 residues. CDR3 coding DNA: TGTGCCAGCTCACCAGGACTGAACTCCTACGAGCAGTACTTC. Translation gives CASSPGLNSYEQYF.

This clonotype was detected a few times. The conserved phenylalanine or tryptophan is not found at the CDR3 terminus, so this likely reflects a read error. J is TRBJ1-6 and V is TRBV12-3 or TRBV12-4; TRBD1 agrees at 8 bases. The trim removed 7 bases at V and 6 bases at J, leaving 5 bases unmatched. This CDR3 contains 14 residues. The CDR3 region has the DNA TGTGCCAGCAATCAGGGGGCGCGTAATTCACCCCTCCACCTT. Amino acid sequence: CASNQGARNSPLHL.

The V gene is TRBV5-7, the J gene TRBJ1-5, with D maybe TRBD1 (5 bases). TRBV5-7 is labeled an ORF, and its function is uncertain. Trimming stripped 3 bases from V and 0 bases from J, with 16 bases between. The CDR3 runs 17 residues. CDR3 region: CASSWGREGGSNQPQHF. The CDR3 DNA sequence: TGTGCCAGCAGCTGGGGCCGGGAGGGAGGTAGCAATCAGCCCCAGCATTTT.

On this clonotype itself: A read error is likely, as this CDR3 ends without the conserved phenylalanine or tryptophan. The V and J genes are TRBV7-9 and TRBJ2-1; perhaps TRBD2 as D (5 bases). Trimming left V 1 base short and J 7 bases short, with 11 bases between. Germline V gene lookup returns CDR1 SEHNR and CDR2 FQNEAQ (reference sequence). CDR3 size: 14 residues. Here the CDR3 reads CASSLGPRVNEQFL. The DNA of the CDR3 is TGTGCCAGCAGCTTAGGCCCGCGGGTGAATGAGCAGTTCCTC.

The genes are TRBV28 and TRBJ1-4; 9 nucleotides align to TRBD1. Germline loops: CDR1 MDHEN, CDR2 SYDVKM. The CDR3 loop spans 15 amino acids. The V and J ends lost 6 bases and 7 bases, in that order; junction bases with no gene match: 9. CDR3 bases: TGTGCCAGCAGCTCGGGGACAGGGCGAGGTGAAAAACTGTTTTTT. Translation gives CASSSGTGRGEKLFF.

This clonotype was observed at least ten times. The chain employs TRBV18 and TRBJ2-3, with unresolved D. CDR3 size: 13 residues. Deletions cut 0 bases from V and 11 bases from J, with 12 bases between. The germline CDR1 and CDR2 sequences are KGHSH and LQKENI. CDR3 DNA sequence: TGTGCCAGCTCACCACCGTCCAGCTTTCAGCAGTATTTT. Amino acid sequence: CASSPPSSFQQYF.

This clonotype was recorded at least ten times. The rearrangement uses TRBV5-1 and TRBJ2-1, with D unclear. Germline loops: CDR1 SGHRS, CDR2 YFSETQ. The germline V and J ends were trimmed by 2 bases and 3 bases, with 15 bases remaining between them. The CDR3 is 16 amino acids. The CDR3, as DNA: TGCGCCAGCAGCTTTGGTCGATTTTTTAGCTACAATGAGCAGTTCTTC. Protein: CASSFGRFFSYNEQFF. Full variable domain (rest looked up from reference TRBV5-1 and TRBJ2-1): KAGVTQTPRYLIKTRGQQVTLSCSPISGHRSVSWYQQTPGQGLQFLFEYFSETQRNKGNFPGRFSGRQFSNSRSEMNVSTLELGDSALYLCASSFGRFFSYNEQFFGPGTRLTVL.

This clonotype was seen a handful of times. This chain connects TRBV9 to TRBJ2-1; D might be TRBD1 (6 bases). Trimming pared 2 bases from V and 7 bases from J, leaving 16 bases between. CDR3 size: 15 residues. The germline gives CDR1 SGDLS, CDR2 YYNGEE. The DNA of the CDR3 is TGTGCCAGCAGCGTTGCCGGGACATATGATAATGAGCAGTTCTTC. Translated, it gives CASSVAGTYDNEQFF. Complete variable domain (other parts from reference TRBV9 and TRBJ2-1): DSGVTQTPKHLITATGQRVTLRCSPRSGDLSVYWYQQSLDQGLQFLIQYYNGEERAKGNILERFSAQQFPDLHSELNLSSLELGDSALYFCASSVAGTYDNEQFFGPGTRLTVL.

This clonotype was detected a few times. Written as DNA, the CDR3 is TGTGCCAGCAGTACCTCAGGGTGGCCCCCCGAGCAGTACTTC. It yields the protein CASSTSGWPPEQYF. The rearrangement links TRBV27 to TRBJ2-7; D perhaps matches TRBD1 (5 bases). CDR1 MNHEY and CDR2 SMNVEV come from the germline V gene (reference sequence). CDR3 length: 14 amino acids. The V and J ends lost 5 bases and 6 bases respectively, with 17 bases between them.

The chain joins TRBV5-8 to TRBJ2-3; TRBD2 matches at 7 bases. The CDR3 spans 14 residues. Trimming removed 1 base from V and 1 base from J; junction bases left unmatched: 0. Germline assignment: CDR1 SGHTS and CDR2 YDEGEE. The CDR3 bases are TGTGCCAGCAGCTTGACTAGCGGCACAGATACGCAGTATTTT. Amino acid sequence: CASSLTSGTDTQYF. Using reference TRBV5-8 and TRBJ2-3 for the parts outside the CDR3, the full variable domain is EAGVTQSPTHLIKTRGQQATLRCSPISGHTSVYWYQQALGLGLQFLLWYDEGEERNRGNFPPRFSGRQFPNYSSELNVNALELEDSALYLCASSLTSGTDTQYFGPGTRLTVL.

At least ten counts were recorded for this clonotype. V usage is TRBV2 and J usage is TRBJ2-7; 11 bases match TRBD1. Germline CDR1 is SNHLY and CDR2 is FYNNEI. The length of the CDR3 is 15 residues. V shed 9 bases and J 2 bases; nucleotides not matched to a gene: 9. The CDR3: CASLPPGQGAYEQYF. Written as DNA, the CDR3 is TGTGCCAGTCTTCCTCCGGGACAGGGGGCCTACGAGCAGTACTTC.

This clonotype came up a few times. CDR3 DNA sequence: TGTGCCATCAGGGATGAGAGCTCCTATAATTCACCCCTCCACTTT. Its translation: CAIRDESSYNSPLHF. The chain combines TRBV10-3 with TRBJ1-6; D is ambiguous. The V gene's germline CDR1 is ENHRY and CDR2 SYGVKD. Trimming removed 6 bases from V and 0 bases from J, with 9 bases in between. CDR3 length: 15 residues.

The chain couples TRBV6-5 to TRBJ1-5; TRBD1 aligns across 9 bases. V trimming: 0 bases; J trimming: 13 bases; junction bases outside the gene matches: 4. Germline-derived CDR1 and CDR2 are MNHEY and SVGAGI. The CDR3 runs 13 residues. The CDR3: CASSYSTGGSQHF. As DNA, the CDR3 is TGTGCCAGCAGTTACTCTACAGGGGGCTCTCAGCATTTT.

In its sample, this clonotype was seen a few times. The chain employs TRBV5-1 and TRBJ2-5; unclear D gene. CDR3 length equals 15 residues. V lost 0 bases to trimming and J lost 1 base, with 10 bases between them. Germline V gives CDR1 SGHRS, CDR2 YFSETQ. As DNA, the CDR3 is TGCGCCAGCAGCTTGGGTAGTCAGGCCCAAGAGACCCAGTACTTC. The encoded protein is CASSLGSQAQETQYF.

This clonotype has ten or more counts. The genes are TRBV3-1 and TRBJ2-1, with TRBD2 matching 10 bases. The CDR3 extends over 15 amino acids. The V gene end was trimmed by 1 base and the J gene end by 10 bases; junction bases not matched to a gene: 7. The germline gives CDR1 LGHDT, CDR2 YNNKEL (reference sequence). The CDR3 DNA reads as TGTGCCAGCAGCCAAGGAATAGCGGGGGGTCACGAGCAGTTCTTC. This sequence encodes CASSQGIAGGHEQFF.

The chain combines TRBV19 with TRBJ2-7; unclear D gene. Germline loops: CDR1 LNHDA, CDR2 SQIVND (reference sequence). The CDR3 has 14 amino acids. The ends were cut back, 4 bases at V and 0 bases at J, with 10 bases in the middle. The CDR3 is CASSTRPSSYEQYF. The CDR3 DNA sequence: TGTGCCAGTAGTACCCGACCCAGCTCCTACGAGCAGTACTTC.

This clonotype turned up a few times. J is TRBJ1-5 and V is TRBV16; tentative D call: TRBD1 (5 bases). The CDR3 consists of 18 residues. Germline loops: CDR1 KGHSY, CDR2 FQNENV. Deletions cut 1 base from V and 0 bases from J, with 16 bases between. The CDR3 loop is CASSQYDPGLYSNQPQHF. CDR3 sequence (DNA): TGTGCCAGCAGCCAATACGACCCGGGACTTTATAGCAATCAGCCCCAGCATTTT.

This clonotype was seen a few times. The chain carries TRBV12-3 or TRBV12-4 and TRBJ2-7; tentatively, D is TRBD2 (6 bases). CDR3 length: 13 amino acids. V gave up 6 bases and J gave up 6 bases, with 15 bases separating them. The CDR3 region is CASSRQGSGEQYF. For the CDR3, the DNA is TGTGCCAGCAGCCGTCAGGGTAGCGGCGAGCAGTACTTC.

The V gene is TRBV6-1, the J gene TRBJ2-3; D unclear. This CDR3 is built from 15 residues. The germline V gene encodes CDR1 MNHNS and CDR2 SASEGT. V gave up 0 bases and J gave up 6 bases, with 13 bases separating them. The CDR3 nucleotides are TGTGCCAGCAGTGAAGCTCCCACCGTGCGCGATACGCAGTATTTT. It codes for CASSEAPTVRDTQYF.

This sequence joins TRBV7-8 and TRBJ2-3; either TRBD1 or TRBD2 may supply D (6 bases each). V was shortened by 2 bases and J by 3 bases, with 18 bases between the two germline ends. Germline lookup yields CDR1 SGHVS and CDR2 FQNEAQ. The CDR3 spans 17 residues. CDR3 residues: CASSLLGGRALTDTQYF. CDR3 coding DNA: TGTGCCAGCAGCTTATTGGGGGGCAGAGCTTTGACAGATACGCAGTATTTT.

The count of this clonotype is one. A much larger clone is a single base away; this may be a read error. This chain uses TRBV10-1 with TRBJ2-5, with TRBD1 as a possible D gene (6 bases). V dropped 6 bases and J dropped 1 base, with 15 bases sitting between them. The CDR3 spans 15 residues. The V gene's germline CDR1 is WNHNN and CDR2 SYGVQD (reference sequence). CDR3 DNA: TGCGCCAGCAGCCGCGCTGTGACAGGCCAAGAGACCCAGTACTTC. It specifies CASSRAVTGQETQYF.

The rearrangement uses TRBV5-1 and TRBJ2-7, with D perhaps TRBD1 or TRBD2 (5 bases each). The CDR3 sequence is 14 residues long. Germline loops: CDR1 SGHRS, CDR2 YFSETQ. The ends were cut back, 0 bases at V and 6 bases at J, with 13 bases in the middle. This CDR3 is CASSLGQGPVEQYF. CDR3 nucleotide sequence: TGCGCCAGCAGCTTGGGGCAGGGACCCGTCGAGCAGTACTTC.

This clonotype has just a few counts. DNA of the CDR3: TGTGCCAGCAGTTACTCGGGCGACAGGGCAGGAAACACCATATATTTT. The encoded protein is CASSYSGDRAGNTIYF. This sequence joins TRBV6-5 and TRBJ1-3, with 7 bases identical to TRBD1. The V segment lost 0 bases and the J segment 4 bases; nucleotides outside the gene matches: 6. CDR1 MNHEY and CDR2 SVGAGI come from the germline V gene. CDR3 length equals 16 residues.

This rearrangement joins TRBV12-5 to TRBJ1-2; D not certain. The germline CDR1 and CDR2 sequences are LGHNT and FRNRAP. V lost 2 bases and J lost 6, with 13 bases in between. The length of the CDR3 is 14 residues. The CDR3 is CASGLSPSTDGYTF. CDR3 in DNA: TGTGCTAGTGGTTTGTCCCCATCCACGGATGGCTACACCTTC.

The chain couples TRBV27 to TRBJ1-6; 8 bases map to TRBD1. The CDR3 is 18 residues long. V gave up 6 bases and J gave up 0 bases; unmatched junction bases: 10. Germline values: CDR1 MNHEY, CDR2 SMNVEV (reference sequence). As DNA, the CDR3 is TGTGCCAGCAGCCTAGAGGGACAGGAAAGCTCCTATAATTCACCCCTCCACTTT. Its translation is CASSLEGQESSYNSPLHF.

The CDR3 DNA sequence: TGTGCCAGCAGCCGAGCATTCACAGATACGCAGTATTTT. Translating it yields CASSRAFTDTQYF. The V gene is TRBV5-6, the J gene TRBJ2-3; no reliable D call. Trimming removed 4 bases from V and 2 bases from J, with 8 bases in between. CDR1 SGHDT and CDR2 YYEEEE come from the germline V gene. This CDR3 comprises 13 residues. Drawing the rest from reference TRBV5-6 and TRBJ2-3, the complete variable domain is DAGVTQSPTHLIKTRGQQVTLRCSPKSGHDTVSWYQQALGQGPQFIFQYYEEEERQRGNFPDRFSGHQFPNYSSELNVNALLLGDSALYLCASSRAFTDTQYFGPGTRLTVL.